The 7 T cell receptor beta chains below come from one sample, sequenced in a study of blood T cell repertoires in COVID-19 (TCRdb year 2020). The library was generated by the immunoSEQ multiplex PCR assay. What TCRdb holds here is the immuneACCESS table cut down to in-frame rearrangements. Part of the clones is not present; checked against another copy, under half of the missing clones reflect an unresolved V gene, and the others are unexplained. Here the sample has about 170,000 clones; 79% occur a single time. The ten largest clones represent under 20% of the sample. The sample taken for sequencing was PBMCs or T cells enriched from blood (not recorded which). The source is an older woman in a cohort exposed to, infected with or recovered from COVID-19 (not recorded which).

The chain combines TRBV7-2 with TRBJ2-3; 13 bases match TRBD2. Germline lookup yields CDR1 SGHTA and CDR2 FQGNSA. The CDR3 spans 17 residues. The junction had 11 bases not matched to a gene; V was cut back by 4 bases and J by 7 bases. CDR3 in amino acids: CASSSPGLAGVKNTQYF. The CDR3 DNA sequence: TGTGCCAGCAGCTCCCCCGGACTAGCGGGAGTGAAAAATACGCAGTATTTT.

The V gene is TRBV5-5, the J gene TRBJ2-5; the match to TRBD1 covers 8 bases. V lost 0 bases to trimming and J lost 1 base; unmatched junction nucleotides: 5. Germline V gene lookup returns CDR1 SGHKS and CDR2 YYEKEE (reference sequence). CDR3 length: 16 amino acids. The chain's CDR3 is CASSLAPGGFQETQYF. CDR3 DNA sequence: TGTGCCAGCAGCTTGGCTCCAGGGGGCTTCCAAGAGACCCAGTACTTC.

The chain carries TRBV18 and TRBJ2-3, with 7 bases aligning to TRBD1. J was trimmed by 4 bases and V by 4 bases; bases with no gene match: 8. The CDR3 contains 15 residues. The germline V gene has CDR1 KGHSH and CDR2 LQKENI. Here the CDR3 reads CASSLGQAPPDTQYF. As DNA, the CDR3 is TGTGCCAGCTCACTCGGACAGGCCCCTCCAGATACGCAGTATTTT.

The V call is TRBV18, the J call TRBJ1-5; TRBD1 might be the D (6 bases). CDR1 and CDR2 (germline): KGHSH, LQKENI. Trimming took off 5 bases at V and 5 bases at J, with 10 bases between the two ends. This CDR3 is built from 13 residues. The CDR3, as DNA: TGTGCCAGCTCAACCCACAGGGATCAGCCCCAGCATTTT. Translation gives CASSTHRDQPQHF.

This clone has just a few counts. This chain joins TRBV5-1 and TRBJ1-2, with 8 bases fitting TRBD1. Germline CDR1 and CDR2: SGHRS and YFSETQ. With 4 bases clipped from V and 2 bases from J, the junction kept 7 bases outside the gene matches. This CDR3 is 15 amino acids long. DNA for the CDR3: TGCGCCAGCAGCGAACCCCGGACAGGGAACTATGGCTACACCTTC. It translates to CASSEPRTGNYGYTF.

The J gene is TRBJ1-1, the V gene TRBV7-6, with 7 bases that match TRBD1. The CDR3 loop spans 15 amino acids. The germline V gene encodes CDR1 SGHVS and CDR2 FNYEAQ. Trimming removed 5 bases from V and 1 base from J; junction bases left unmatched: 7. The CDR3 sequence: CASSQDRPGNTEAFF. The DNA of the CDR3 is TGTGCCAGCAGCCAGGACAGGCCGGGGAACACTGAAGCTTTCTTT.

CDR3 DNA sequence: TGTGCCTGGAGTGTAAGGAGACAGGGCCCTGAAGCTTTCTTT. Residues: CAWSVRRQGPEAFF. V and J are TRBV30 and TRBJ1-1; 7 bases line up with TRBD1. The CDR3 has 14 amino acids. V gave up 0 bases and J gave up 6 bases; unmatched junction bases: 7. CDR1 is GTSNPN and CDR2 is SVGIG in the germline V gene (reference sequence).